This is a list of T cell receptor beta chains from one sample in a study of post-analysis software for immune sequencing data. TCRdb re-analysed the PCR reads in MiXCR, keeping a single row per CDR3 protein. The sample contains about 380,000 distinct CDR3 sequences, less than 40% of which appear only once. The specimen was blood. The receptors derive from a girl aged 10-17 years with multiple sclerosis. CDR3s include the opening cysteine and the closing phenylalanine or tryptophan.

V gene,J gene,CDR3 protein
TRBV10-3,TRBJ1-2,CAISLGDGYTF
TRBV4-2,TRBJ2-3,CASSHSYPLNPRDAQYF
TRBV25-1,TRBJ2-2,CASSGQPNTGELFF
TRBV7-3,TRBJ2-1,CASSLPSGGSGQTYNEQFF
TRBV12-3/TRBV12-4,TRBJ1-2,CASSFRGANYGHTF
TRBV9,TRBJ2-2,CASSVPKPNTGELFF
TRBV27,TRBJ1-5,CASSLSARGVILGSNQPQHF
TRBV29-1,TRBJ1-1,CSASDRGGSTEAFF
TRBV6-5,TRBJ2-3,CASKTMDGTDTQYF
TRBV7-3,TRBJ2-3,CASSLTPGGGSTQYF
TRBV6-5,TRBJ2-7,CASSRTSGGAFEQYF
TRBV20-1,TRBJ1-5,CSANPRDRPGYQPQHF
TRBV6-5,TRBJ2-1,CASSYSAGPANEQFF
TRBV12-3/TRBV12-4,TRBJ2-1,CASSFSDPPEQFF
TRBV5-1,TRBJ2-1,CASSSLPEAGTSNEQFF
TRBV5-1,TRBJ2-1,CATGGAGDNEQFF
TRBV11-2,TRBJ2-3,CASSPSLRGETDTQYF
TRBV5-1,TRBJ2-1,CASSLGQGTYLDNEQFF
TRBV28,TRBJ1-1,CASSPRGHRNTEAFF
TRBV3-1,TRBJ1-6,CASSQGQGGSPLHF
TRBV12-3/TRBV12-4,TRBJ1-1,CASSLTGVRTEAFF
TRBV6-1,TRBJ2-3,CASSVRYTDTQYF
TRBV5-5,TRBJ2-1,CASSFRTGTDEQFF
TRBV6-5,TRBJ1-2,CASRRDATNYGYTF
TRBV7-2,TRBJ1-2,CATRGTLYGYTF
TRBV20-1,TRBJ1-1,CSALTGGGNTEAFF
TRBV19,TRBJ2-5,CATDRGDETQYF
TRBV5-1,TRBJ1-2,CASSLSPGQGSNIYTF
TRBV6-2/TRBV6-3,TRBJ1-2,CASSSPDGLESNYGYTF
TRBV6-5,TRBJ1-4,CASTTWEYGTNEKLFF
TRBV9,TRBJ1-1,CASSPDRGTPFF
TRBV12-3/TRBV12-4,TRBJ2-1,CASFSSGAYNEQFF
TRBV27,TRBJ1-5,CASSPSGFQPQHF
TRBV7-9,TRBJ1-4,CASSRPGPYEKLFF
TRBV3-1,.,CASSQLGGWQETQYF
TRBV5-1,TRBJ1-5,CASSLGTHNQPQHF
TRBV12-3/TRBV12-4,TRBJ1-5,CASSLSSTRQPQHF
TRBV5-1,TRBJ2-5,CASSTGTQETQYF
TRBV7-2,TRBJ1-2,CASSSGGTGANYGYTF
TRBV28,TRBJ2-5,CASSSSRTDGRETQYF
TRBV20-1,TRBJ1-1,CSAPGTLYTEAFF
TRBV5-1,TRBJ2-3,CASRQTSGHTDTQYF
TRBV20-1,TRBJ1-5,CSARPAGEANQPQHF
TRBV20-1,TRBJ1-5,CSATTGNSNQPQHF
TRBV28,TRBJ2-2,CASRLRVGLNTGELFF
TRBV7-3,TRBJ2-1,CATDGGSYNEQFF
TRBV12-3/TRBV12-4,TRBJ2-5,CASRRQGRTETQYF
TRBV4-2,TRBJ2-1,CASSQVGAPNNEQFF
TRBV20-1,TRBJ2-5,CSAKVYAIRETQYF
TRBV2,TRBJ2-3,CASSDLAAGRADTQYF
TRBV6-7,TRBJ1-5,CASSYSKESNQPQHF
TRBV29-1,TRBJ2-3,CSAPLQGARTDTQYF
TRBV5-8,TRBJ2-3,CASSGRGRAITDTQYF
TRBV4-3,TRBJ1-2,CASSRGRIYGYTF